The rows below give T cell receptor beta chains drawn from one sample of a study of cytomegalovirus exposure and HLA in healthy donors. Data came from immunoSEQ multiplex PCR; TCRdb stores just in-frame clones and leaves some out. The repertoire consists of 150,000 or so clones, with approximately 70% occurring once and the leading ten covering roughly 2%. The sample comprised PBMCs. These receptors originate from a woman aged 60-75 years in good health and CMV-seropositive. CDR3s include the opening cysteine and the closing phenylalanine or tryptophan. The D gene is left open where the match is weak.

j_gene: TRBJ1-6; d_gene: NA; v_gene: TRBV6-1; CDR3aa: CASSDSPRGSPLHF
j_gene: TRBJ2-1; d_gene: NA; v_gene: TRBV4-2; CDR3aa: CASSRGTGTGSYNEQFF
j_gene: TRBJ2-5; d_gene: NA; v_gene: TRBV28; CDR3aa: CASSLSAGVETQYF
j_gene: TRBJ1-1; d_gene: NA; v_gene: TRBV14; CDR3aa: CASSQGQGNTEAFF
j_gene: TRBJ1-4; d_gene: NA; v_gene: TRBV2; CDR3aa: CASSESTREDEKLFF
j_gene: TRBJ2-1; d_gene: TRBD1; v_gene: TRBV25-1; CDR3aa: CASTDTGGSYNEQFF
j_gene: TRBJ1-1; d_gene: NA; v_gene: TRBV5-4; CDR3aa: CASSHDRTVGEAFF
j_gene: TRBJ2-7; d_gene: NA; v_gene: TRBV7-9; CDR3aa: CASSSVHYEQYF
j_gene: TRBJ2-5; d_gene: TRBD2; v_gene: TRBV19; CDR3aa: CASSPRLAGVETQYF
j_gene: TRBJ2-1; d_gene: NA; v_gene: TRBV2; CDR3aa: CASSERNEQFF
j_gene: TRBJ2-1; d_gene: NA; v_gene: TRBV6-5; CDR3aa: CASSYSKGLLYNEQFF
j_gene: TRBJ1-5; d_gene: TRBD1; v_gene: TRBV10-1; CDR3aa: CASTKGQGAGQPQHF
j_gene: TRBJ1-1; d_gene: NA; v_gene: TRBV30; CDR3aa: CAWSLRGTVNTEAFF
j_gene: TRBJ1-2; d_gene: TRBD1; v_gene: TRBV28; CDR3aa: CAWGTGLGGNYGYTF
j_gene: TRBJ2-5; d_gene: NA; v_gene: TRBV5-1; CDR3aa: CASSLSAAKRQETQYF
j_gene: TRBJ2-5; d_gene: NA; v_gene: TRBV5-1; CDR3aa: CASSFEDVGGETQYF
j_gene: TRBJ2-2; d_gene: NA; v_gene: TRBV7-6; CDR3aa: CASSLEGDTGELFF
j_gene: TRBJ1-2; d_gene: TRBD1; v_gene: TRBV6-1; CDR3aa: CASSLSGTAYGYTF
j_gene: TRBJ1-4; d_gene: NA; v_gene: TRBV5-1; CDR3aa: CASSVQLATTNEKLFF
j_gene: TRBJ2-5; d_gene: TRBD1; v_gene: TRBV19; CDR3aa: CASSPGDSQETQYF
j_gene: TRBJ1-2; d_gene: NA; v_gene: TRBV30; CDR3aa: CAWTVGAGYTF
j_gene: TRBJ2-1; d_gene: NA; v_gene: TRBV7-9; CDR3aa: CASRARNEQFF
j_gene: TRBJ1-2; d_gene: NA; v_gene: TRBV10-3; CDR3aa: CAITDSRGYGYTF
j_gene: TRBJ2-1; d_gene: TRBD2; v_gene: TRBV4-1; CDR3aa: CASSRREGGNEQFF
j_gene: TRBJ1-4; d_gene: TRBD1; v_gene: TRBV15; CDR3aa: CATSRGAAGQSNEKLFF
j_gene: TRBJ2-1; d_gene: NA; v_gene: TRBV6-4; CDR3aa: CASVRRGRWREEDNEQFF
j_gene: TRBJ2-3; d_gene: NA; v_gene: TRBV5-4; CDR3aa: CASSFGDIGTDTQYF
j_gene: TRBJ2-2; d_gene: NA; v_gene: TRBV9; CDR3aa: CASSVAGVTGELFF
j_gene: TRBJ2-1; d_gene: NA; v_gene: TRBV7-3; CDR3aa: CASRSGFYNEQFF
j_gene: TRBJ2-2; d_gene: TRBD2; v_gene: TRBV5-6; CDR3aa: CASSLDLAGAYSGELFF
j_gene: TRBJ2-3; d_gene: TRBD2; v_gene: TRBV6-1; CDR3aa: CASSEAAAGVGYTQYF
j_gene: TRBJ2-3; d_gene: TRBD2; v_gene: TRBV6-4; CDR3aa: CASSDVAGATQYF
j_gene: TRBJ2-5; d_gene: NA; v_gene: TRBV6-1; CDR3aa: CASRRGIQETQYF
j_gene: TRBJ1-2; d_gene: NA; v_gene: TRBV30; CDR3aa: CAWSVGQGSRYGYTF
j_gene: TRBJ2-2; d_gene: TRBD1; v_gene: TRBV25-1; CDR3aa: CASSAPPGTGGTGELFF
j_gene: TRBJ1-4; d_gene: TRBD1; v_gene: TRBV19; CDR3aa: CASSLPGQGYATNEKLFF
j_gene: TRBJ1-1; d_gene: TRBD1; v_gene: TRBV9; CDR3aa: CASSVEGGGVAEAFF
j_gene: TRBJ1-4; d_gene: TRBD1; v_gene: TRBV28; CDR3aa: CASNKRDRNEKLFF
j_gene: TRBJ1-4; d_gene: TRBD1; v_gene: TRBV6-6; CDR3aa: CASSPPGQKEKLFF
j_gene: TRBJ1-4; d_gene: NA; v_gene: TRBV18; CDR3aa: CASSPEIPRNEKLFF
j_gene: TRBJ2-7; d_gene: NA; v_gene: TRBV28; CDR3aa: CASRRLPSSYEQYF
j_gene: TRBJ1-2; d_gene: TRBD1; v_gene: TRBV27; CDR3aa: CASSLEDRDGGYTF
j_gene: TRBJ2-3; d_gene: NA; v_gene: TRBV4-2; CDR3aa: CASSPAGRTDTQYF
j_gene: TRBJ1-2; d_gene: NA; v_gene: TRBV5-4; CDR3aa: CASSFTGSSYGYTF
j_gene: TRBJ2-7; d_gene: TRBD1; v_gene: TRBV28; CDR3aa: CASTTGTGSYEQYF
j_gene: TRBJ1-3; d_gene: NA; v_gene: TRBV13; CDR3aa: CASSFTGTFYENTIYF
j_gene: TRBJ2-6; d_gene: NA; v_gene: TRBV28; CDR3aa: CASSSQGAGANVLTF
j_gene: TRBJ2-7; d_gene: NA; v_gene: TRBV6-6; CDR3aa: CASRSASASYEQYF
j_gene: TRBJ1-1; d_gene: NA; v_gene: TRBV5-4; CDR3aa: CASSRTENTEAFF